The T cell receptor (beta chain) under discussion was sequenced for a study of blood T cell repertoires in COVID-19. About the study: Acute and convalescent COVID-19 samples came from the United States, Italy and Spain. T cells, B-cell-depleted T cells, or PBMCs provided the cDNA or gDNA that served as material.

Recruited during active infection, patients (from Seattle) were subsequently followed longitudinally. The germline CDR1 and CDR2 sequences are SEHNR and FQNEAQ (reference sequence). The CDR3 has 15 residues. Trimming took 2 bases from V and 3 from J, leaving 14 bases between them. In the original workflow: Estimation of nucleated cell counts relied on the amplification of reference gene primers. The assay was immunoSEQ multiplex PCR, and TCRdb's table has in-frame clones only and misses some. V, J and clone size are taken as reported in that table, and D and trimming were inferred from the DNA itself. The profile shows about 500,000 clones, roughly 87% of them singletons.

The receptor comes from a man aged 18 to 35 with COVID-19, enrolled during active disease. The material sequenced was peripheral blood. V gene TRBV7-9 combines with J gene TRBJ2-7; D is unresolved. CDR3 in amino acids: CASSLPMGPFYEQYF. The CDR3 DNA follows: TGTGCCAGCAGCTTACCGATGGGCCCATTCTACGAGCAGTACTTC.